The rows below give T cell receptor beta chains drawn from one sample of a study of T cell repertoires in cytomegalovirus infection. MiXCR, applied by TCRdb to the reads, yields one record per CDR3 protein. The data contain 350,000 to 500,000 distinct CDR3 sequences, around 32% of them singletons. The specimen sequenced was PBMCs. The receptors were sampled from a human donor in good health (CMV status not recorded). Some clones in this sample may be carry-over from other donors' samples. The CDR3 runs from the conserved cysteine through the conserved F or W. Fields, in order: V gene, D gene, clone size, J gene, CDR3 DNA, CDR3 protein. A D gene is named only where the DNA matches it firmly. Where a row states a size, it is once, few, many or the class of an expanded clone; other rows omit it.

v_gene: TRBV5-1
d_gene: TRBD2
abundance: -
j_gene: TRBJ2-6
CDR3nt: TGCGCCAGCAGCATCGGGGGGGGTAGCTCTGGGGCCAACGTCCTGACTTTC
CDR3aa: CASSIGGGSSGANVLTF

v_gene: TRBV7-2
d_gene: TRBD1
abundance: -
j_gene: TRBJ1-6
CDR3nt: TGTGCCAGCAGCTTACTTTTGCTGACAGGGGTAAGGTCACACCTCCACTTT
CDR3aa: CASSLLLLTGVRSHLHF

v_gene: TRBV20-1
d_gene: -
abundance: -
j_gene: TRBJ1-5
CDR3nt: TGCAGTGCTTATAGAAGTGGAGCAGGTCAGCCCCAGCATTTT
CDR3aa: CSAYRSGAGQPQHF

v_gene: TRBV19
d_gene: TRBD2
abundance: many
j_gene: TRBJ2-1
CDR3nt: TGTGCCAGTAGTACCCTCGGACTAGCGGGGGGGCCCTGGCAGTTCTTC
CDR3aa: CASSTLGLAGGPWQFF

v_gene: TRBV7-2
d_gene: -
abundance: many
j_gene: TRBJ1-1
CDR3nt: TGTGCCAGCAGCTCTCACCGGAGATTGGTTCTTCTTGTCCGTTTGTTGTGGAGCACTGAAGCTTTCTTT
CDR3aa: CASSSHRRLVLLVRLLWSTEAFF

v_gene: TRBV28
d_gene: -
abundance: many
j_gene: TRBJ1-5
CDR3nt: TGTGCCAGCAGGAGTAATCAGCCCCAGCATTTT
CDR3aa: CASRSNQPQHF

v_gene: TRBV19
d_gene: TRBD2
abundance: few
j_gene: TRBJ2-7
CDR3nt: TGTGCCAGTAGTATGTACGGGGGGACCTACGAGCAGTACTTC
CDR3aa: CASSMYGGTYEQYF

v_gene: TRBV7-2
d_gene: -
abundance: few
j_gene: TRBJ1-1
CDR3nt: TGTGCCAGCAGCCGACGGACCATGAACACTGAAGCTTTCTTT
CDR3aa: CASSRRTMNTEAFF

v_gene: TRBV7-8
d_gene: TRBD1
abundance: -
j_gene: TRBJ2-7
CDR3nt: TGTGCCAGCAGCTTAGCTCGGACAGGGGGCCCTAGCTCCTACGAGCAGTACTTC
CDR3aa: CASSLARTGGPSSYEQYF

v_gene: TRBV3-1
d_gene: -
abundance: few
j_gene: TRBJ1-1
CDR3nt: TGTGCCAGCAGCCAACAAACAGGCCCTCTTAACACTGAAGCTTTCTTT
CDR3aa: CASSQQTGPLNTEAFF

v_gene: TRBV7-6
d_gene: -
abundance: -
j_gene: TRBJ2-1
CDR3nt: TGTGCCACGTGGACTTCATACAAGGAGCAGTTCTTC
CDR3aa: CATWTSYKEQFF